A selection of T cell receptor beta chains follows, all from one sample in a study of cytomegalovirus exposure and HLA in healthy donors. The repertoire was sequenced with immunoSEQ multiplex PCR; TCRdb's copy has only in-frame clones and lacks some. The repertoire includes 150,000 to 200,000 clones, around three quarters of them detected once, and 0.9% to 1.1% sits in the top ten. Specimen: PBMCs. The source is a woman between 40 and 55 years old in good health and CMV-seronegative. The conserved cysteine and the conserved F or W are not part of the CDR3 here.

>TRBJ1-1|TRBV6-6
ASSYSRGSTEAF
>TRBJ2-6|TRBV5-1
ASSPGGSGANVLT
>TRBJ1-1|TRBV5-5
ASSFSGLDTEAF
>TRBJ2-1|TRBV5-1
ASSPRPALGQF
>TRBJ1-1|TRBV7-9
ASSFAGGTEAF
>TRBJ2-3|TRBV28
AIGGYTDTQY
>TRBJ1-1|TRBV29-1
SVVGSVGTEAF
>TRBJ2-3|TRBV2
ASSSRDWADTQY
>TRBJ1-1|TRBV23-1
ASSQSGGQKTEAF
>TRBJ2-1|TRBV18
ATGGLGSYNEQF
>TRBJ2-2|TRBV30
AVGATGELF
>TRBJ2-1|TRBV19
ASSPTGYEQF
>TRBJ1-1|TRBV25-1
ASSRGGYTEAF
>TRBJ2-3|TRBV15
ATSRAPRLAGGGDTQY
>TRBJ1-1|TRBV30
ALLDRGTEAF
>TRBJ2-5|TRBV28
ASSLKGLAGGQETQY
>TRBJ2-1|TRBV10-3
AISAGLAGAHEQF
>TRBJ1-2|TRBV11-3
ASSPGQGVYGYT
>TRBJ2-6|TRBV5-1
ASSPDISGANVLT
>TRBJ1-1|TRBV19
ASSGGNTEAF
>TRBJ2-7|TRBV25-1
ASSESGTSGEHEQY
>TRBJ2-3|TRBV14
ASSLRQLSGTQY
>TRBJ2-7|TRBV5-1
ASSLGGQGAREQY
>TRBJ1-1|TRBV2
ASSGTDRVPF
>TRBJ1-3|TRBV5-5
ASSSGGTGNTIY